A single sample gave rise to the 9 T cell receptor beta chains below, sequenced in a study of cytomegalovirus exposure and HLA in healthy donors. Researchers ran the PCR with 60 Vbeta and 13 Jbeta primers. Profiling relied on immunoSEQ multiplex PCR, and the TCRdb table lists in-frame clones only, not all of them. The profile covers roughly 200,000 clones, with 75% to 90% appearing a single time and roughly 0.98% taken by the ten largest. Sequenced sample: PBMCs. The receptors derive from a boy younger than 10 in good health and CMV-seronegative.

This rearrangement joins TRBV19 to TRBJ1-5; D possibly corresponds to TRBD1 (6 bases). CDR3 length: 15 amino acids. With 5 bases removed from V and 1 base from J, the gap between germline ends came to 12 bases. The germline V gene encodes CDR1 LNHDA and CDR2 SQIVND (reference sequence). CDR3 DNA: TGTGCCAGTAGTCTCGGACAGAACAGCAATCAGCCCCAGCATTTT. As protein: CASSLGQNSNQPQHF.

The J gene is TRBJ2-1, the V gene TRBV19; 10 nucleotides agree with TRBD2. V lost 8 bases and J lost 8; bases outside the gene matches: 12. The CDR3 length is 15 residues. Germline loops: CDR1 LNHDA, CDR2 SQIVND (reference sequence). The CDR3 DNA sequence: TGTGCCAGTGGTAGGACTAGCGGAGGGGGCGATGAGCAGTTCTTC. This sequence encodes CASGRTSGGGDEQFF.

The genes are TRBV10-3 and TRBJ2-1, with TRBD2 identical over 10 bases. Germline V gene data show CDR1 as ENHRY and CDR2 as SYGVKD. V lost 8 bases to trimming and J lost 6 bases; unmatched junction nucleotides: 7. The CDR3 spans 14 residues. CDR3 residues: CAIGSGGAVNEQFF. As DNA, the CDR3 is TGTGCCATCGGCAGCGGGGGGGCGGTCAATGAGCAGTTCTTC.

This chain uses TRBV6-5 with TRBJ2-7; D gene unclear. Germline V gene data show CDR1 as MNHEY and CDR2 as SVGAGI. The V end was cut by 4 bases, the J end by 4 bases, with 14 bases between. This CDR3 is built from 14 residues. CDR3 in DNA: TGTGCCAGCAGTTTATCCCTCAAACTGTACGAGCAGTACTTC. Amino acids: CASSLSLKLYEQYF.

The chain links TRBV28 to TRBJ1-2; D unclear. The V and J ends lost 3 bases and 6 bases respectively, with 11 bases between them. This CDR3 is 13 amino acids long. The germline V gene encodes CDR1 MDHEN and CDR2 SYDVKM. Written as DNA, the CDR3 is TGTGCCAGCAGTTTCCGCCCGGGTGATGGCTACACCTTC. Its protein is CASSFRPGDGYTF.

The J gene is TRBJ1-4, the V gene TRBV27; TRBD1 aligns across 7 bases. V was pared by 6 bases and J by 5 bases, with 3 bases of the junction left unmatched. CDR1 is MNHEY and CDR2 is SMNVEV in the germline V gene (reference sequence). The CDR3 is made up of 13 amino acids. This CDR3 reads CASRRGQNEKLFF. CDR3 nucleotide sequence: TGTGCCAGCAGACGGGGACAGAATGAAAAACTGTTTTTT.

V and J are TRBV5-8 and TRBJ1-1, with a possible D match to TRBD1 (5 bases). There are 13 residues in the CDR3. Germline-derived CDR1 and CDR2 are SGHTS and YDEGEE. Trimming took 4 bases from V and 6 from J, leaving 13 bases between them. The CDR3 bases are TGTGCCAGCAGCAACCTTGGGGCGGCTGAAGCTTTCTTT. It translates to CASSNLGAAEAFF.

The rearrangement joins TRBV6-1 to TRBJ1-1; no reliable D call. Trimming removed 6 bases at V and 4 bases at J, with 15 bases between. The germline V gene has CDR1 MNHNS and CDR2 SASEGT. The CDR3 sequence is 14 residues long. CDR3: CASRGPLEGTEAFF. The CDR3 DNA reads TGTGCCAGCAGGGGCCCTCTTGAGGGCACTGAAGCTTTCTTT.

The rearrangement links TRBV7-2 to TRBJ1-5; no reliable D call. The CDR3 sequence is 12 residues long. V gave up 5 bases and J gave up 9 bases, with 11 bases separating them. Looked up from germline, CDR1 is SGHTA and CDR2 is FQGNSA. CDR3 amino acids: CASSPQLWPQHF. In DNA form, the CDR3 reads TGTGCCAGCAGCCCCCAGTTATGGCCCCAGCATTTT.